A single sample gave rise to the 4 T cell receptor beta chains below, sequenced in a study of CXCR3-negative and CXCR3-positive naive CD8 T cells. Libraries of TRB cDNA were made by 5' RACE and carried UMIs. TCRdb re-called the 5' RACE reads and gives one entry per CDR3 protein, without DNA. The listing records 20,000 to 25,000 distinct CDR3 sequences. Sequencing was carried out using memory CD8+ T cells from blood. The receptors shown here come from a human donor in good health. Some clones in this sample may be carry-over from other donors' samples.

This chain links TRBV5-4 with TRBJ1-1. The CDR3 has 13 amino acids. The germline CDR1 and CDR2 sequences are SGHNT and YYREEE (reference sequence). The CDR3 region is CASSLGENTEAFF. The full variable domain, its missing parts supplied by reference TRBV5-4 and TRBJ1-1, is ETGVTQSPTHLIKTRGQQVTLRCSSQSGHNTVSWYQQALGQGPQFIFQYYREEENGRGNFPPRFSGLQFPNYSSELNVNALELDDSALYLCASSLGENTEAFFGQGTRLTVV.

This chain links TRBV5-1 with TRBJ2-7; TCRdb calls TRBD1, which cannot be checked without DNA. Germline V CDR1 and CDR2: SGHRS, YFSETQ. The CDR3 covers 16 residues. The CDR3 region is CASSPTQGVPSYEQYF.

This sequence joins TRBV7-9 and TRBJ1-2. This CDR3 has 15 amino acids. Germline V gene lookup returns CDR1 SEHNR and CDR2 FQNEAQ (reference sequence). The CDR3 sequence: CASSPYGGGNYGYTF.

The gene calls are TRBV4-1 and TRBJ2-1; no DNA is available, so the TRBD2 call from TCRdb remains unchecked. The germline CDR1 and CDR2 sequences are MGHRA and YSYEKL. CDR3 size: 18 residues. The CDR3 here is CASSQWILAGGSYNEQFF.